These T cell receptor beta chains were read from a single sample in a study of preoperative IRX-2 immunotherapy in early breast cancer. The repertoire was sequenced with immunoSEQ multiplex PCR; TCRdb's copy has only in-frame clones and lacks some. The sample has about 37,000 clones; about four fifths are singletons. The sequencing used lymph node tissue, collected after IRX-2 immunotherapy. Every receptor here comes from a human donor with breast cancer. Each CDR3 is given with its conserved first and last residue. The order of the fields is clone size, D gene, V gene, J gene, CDR3 protein, CDR3 DNA. The D gene is left open where the match is weak. Some rows mark clone size as missing; the rest say once, few, many or name a class of expanded clone.

clone_size: NA
d_call: NA
v_call: TRBV11-3
j_call: TRBJ1-1
cdr3_aa: CASESRGRVTTEAFF
cdr3_nt: TGTGCCAGCGAGTCCCGGGGACGCGTCACCACTGAAGCTTTCTTT

clone_size: NA
d_call: NA
v_call: TRBV19
j_call: TRBJ1-2
cdr3_aa: CASSDFEGYTF
cdr3_nt: TGTGCCAGTAGTGACTTCGAGGGCTACACCTTC

clone_size: NA
d_call: NA
v_call: TRBV29-1
j_call: TRBJ2-1
cdr3_aa: CSVEDHPAPEQFF
cdr3_nt: TGCAGCGTTGAAGATCATCCGGCCCCGGAGCAGTTCTTC

clone_size: NA
d_call: TRBD1
v_call: TRBV11-3
j_call: TRBJ1-4
cdr3_aa: CASSLDRDRRYEKLFF
cdr3_nt: TGTGCCAGCAGCTTAGATCGGGACAGAAGATATGAAAAACTGTTTTTT

clone_size: NA
d_call: NA
v_call: TRBV14
j_call: TRBJ1-2
cdr3_aa: CASSQERGGGGYTF
cdr3_nt: TGTGCCAGCAGCCAAGAGAGGGGAGGTGGTGGCTACACCTTC

clone_size: NA
d_call: NA
v_call: TRBV5-1
j_call: TRBJ1-4
cdr3_aa: CASSLEAGSTEKLFF
cdr3_nt: TGCGCCAGCAGCTTGGAGGCAGGTTCAACTGAAAAACTGTTTTTT

clone_size: few
d_call: TRBD1
v_call: TRBV11-3
j_call: TRBJ1-4
cdr3_aa: CASSSGTGGLTNEKLFF
cdr3_nt: TGTGCCAGCAGCTCCGGGACAGGGGGCTTAACTAATGAAAAACTGTTTTTT

clone_size: NA
d_call: NA
v_call: TRBV4-1
j_call: TRBJ1-1
cdr3_aa: CASSPSLETEAFF
cdr3_nt: TGCGCCAGCAGCCCCTCGCTGGAAACTGAAGCTTTCTTT

clone_size: NA
d_call: NA
v_call: TRBV28
j_call: TRBJ2-7
cdr3_aa: CATLLQSSYEQYF
cdr3_nt: TGTGCCACCCTTCTGCAGAGCTCCTACGAGCAGTACTTC

clone_size: once
d_call: NA
v_call: TRBV1
j_call: TRBJ1-1
cdr3_aa: CASSQVGKGWNTEAFF
cdr3_nt: TGCGCCAGCAGCCAAGTTGGGAAGGGATGGAACACTGAAGCTTTCTTT

clone_size: NA
d_call: NA
v_call: TRBV5-1
j_call: TRBJ1-3
cdr3_aa: CASSLGDSGNTIYF
cdr3_nt: TGCGCCAGCAGCTTGGGAGACTCTGGAAACACCATATATTTT

clone_size: NA
d_call: NA
v_call: TRBV5-1
j_call: TRBJ2-3
cdr3_aa: CASSPGGEADTQYF
cdr3_nt: TGCGCCAGCAGCCCAGGAGGGGAGGCAGATACGCAGTATTTT

clone_size: NA
d_call: TRBD1
v_call: TRBV5-1
j_call: TRBJ2-2
cdr3_aa: CASSEKGASNTGELFF
cdr3_nt: TGCGCCAGCAGCGAAAAGGGGGCGTCAAACACCGGGGAGCTGTTTTTT

clone_size: NA
d_call: TRBD1
v_call: TRBV5-1
j_call: TRBJ1-1
cdr3_aa: CATGTGQTNTEAFF
cdr3_nt: TGCGCCACAGGGACAGGGCAAACGAACACTGAAGCTTTCTTT

clone_size: NA
d_call: TRBD1
v_call: TRBV28
j_call: TRBJ1-2
cdr3_aa: CASSFQGAHLGTF
cdr3_nt: TGTGCCAGCAGTTTTCAGGGGGCGCATTTAGGCACCTTC

clone_size: NA
d_call: NA
v_call: TRBV14
j_call: TRBJ1-2
cdr3_aa: CASSHLMGSLDYGYTF
cdr3_nt: TGTGCCAGCAGCCACCTAATGGGCAGCCTTGACTATGGCTACACCTTC

clone_size: few
d_call: NA
v_call: TRBV6-8
j_call: TRBJ1-5
cdr3_aa: CASSYSGGPNQPQHF
cdr3_nt: TGTGCCAGCAGTTACTCGGGGGGGCCGAATCAGCCCCAGCATTTT

clone_size: NA
d_call: TRBD1
v_call: TRBV28
j_call: TRBJ1-2
cdr3_aa: CASRPPPGTGEGYGYTF
cdr3_nt: TGTGCCAGCAGACCACCCCCCGGGACAGGGGAAGGCTATGGCTACACCTTC

clone_size: NA
d_call: NA
v_call: TRBV7-6
j_call: TRBJ1-6
cdr3_aa: CASSREGEMLGNSPLHF
cdr3_nt: TGTGCCAGCAGCCGTGAAGGAGAAATGTTGGGAAATTCACCCCTCCACTTT

clone_size: NA
d_call: TRBD1
v_call: TRBV19
j_call: TRBJ1-5
cdr3_aa: CASSPRDRVGNQPQHF
cdr3_nt: TGTGCCAGTAGTCCCCGGGACAGGGTCGGCAATCAGCCCCAGCATTTT

clone_size: NA
d_call: NA
v_call: TRBV12-2
j_call: TRBJ1-5
cdr3_aa: CACNDGAWDSNQPQHF
cdr3_nt: TGTGCCTGTAACGATGGGGCGTGGGATAGCAATCAGCCCCAGCATTTT

clone_size: few
d_call: NA
v_call: TRBV11-3
j_call: TRBJ1-5
cdr3_aa: CASSSQEYSNQPQHF
cdr3_nt: TGTGCCAGCAGCTCCCAGGAGTATAGCAATCAGCCCCAGCATTTT

clone_size: NA
d_call: NA
v_call: TRBV14
j_call: TRBJ1-2
cdr3_aa: CASSPAGGNYGYTF
cdr3_nt: TGTGCCAGCAGCCCCGCCGGGGGGAACTATGGCTACACCTTC

clone_size: NA
d_call: NA
v_call: TRBV5-1
j_call: TRBJ1-1
cdr3_aa: CASSLWGDLNTEAFF
cdr3_nt: TGCGCCAGCAGCTTGTGGGGGGACCTTAACACTGAAGCTTTCTTT

clone_size: NA
d_call: TRBD1
v_call: TRBV11-3
j_call: TRBJ2-5
cdr3_aa: CASSSGASGTGRQETQYF
cdr3_nt: TGTGCCAGCAGCTCGGGTGCGTCGGGGACAGGGAGGCAGGAGACCCAGTACTTC

clone_size: NA
d_call: TRBD2
v_call: TRBV11-3
j_call: TRBJ2-3
cdr3_aa: CASSAGLDTDTQYF
cdr3_nt: TGTGCCAGCAGCGCGGGACTAGACACAGATACGCAGTATTTT

clone_size: NA
d_call: NA
v_call: TRBV1
j_call: TRBJ1-1
cdr3_aa: CASSLRGNTEAFF
cdr3_nt: TGCGCCAGCAGCCTAAGAGGGAACACTGAAGCTTTCTTT